This TCR beta chain originates from a study of naive and memory T cell subsets. Study observations and caveats: A few larger clonotypes appeared in naive repertoires, especially CD8, possibly memory cells re-expressing CD45RA. Over 85% of naive TCR sequences appeared only once, unlike memory subsets.

The germline V and J ends were trimmed by 4 bases and 4 bases, with 16 bases remaining between them. CDR3 size: 15 residues. About this clonotype: The antigen is undetermined.

Both TRBC1 and TRBC2 were covered by a beta constant-region primer of two equimolar oligonucleotides. Nested alpha and beta constant-region primers with the SP2 primer drove four PCR rounds on ligated cDNA. TCRdb redid the calling of the UMI-ligation and nested PCR reads with MiXCR, one entry per CDR3 protein. In the table there are tens of thousands of distinct CDR3 sequences, 11% of which are singletons. The sequenced sample was naive CD4+ T cells from blood. The chain links TRBV12-3 or TRBV12-4 to TRBJ1-2; possible D gene TRBD1, 5 bases. This TCR was sampled from a human donor in good health. The CDR3 reads CASSYPGKRVYGYTF. The CDR3 bases are TGTGCCAGCAGTTACCCAGGGAAAAGGGTCTATGGCTACACCTTC.